This T cell receptor beta chain was profiled in a study of blood T cells in healthy people across ages. Study-wide results and limits: With age, beta diversity per million T cells declined roughly linearly, significantly by 40.

This clonotype was seen at least ten times. The antigen is unknown. The germline V and J ends were trimmed by 5 bases and 4 bases, with 18 bases remaining between them. Germline V CDR1 and CDR2: SQVTM, ANQGSEA. CDR3 length: 15 amino acids. Together with a sample-barcoded 5' primer, a J-beta primer mix was included in a second PCR lasting 7 to 11 cycles. TCRdb re-called the 5' RACE reads through MiXCR, storing one row per CDR3 protein. Of 1.5 million to 2 million distinct CDR3 sequences listed, around 35% were seen once; the top ten hold around 11%. The source is a woman aged 25 to 39 in good health. Sequencing used blood. The chain carries TRBV29-1 and TRBJ2-1; unclear D gene. Here the CDR3 reads CSVLTWQRSYNEQFF. CDR3 coding DNA: TGCAGCGTTCTCACTTGGCAGAGGTCTTACAATGAGCAGTTCTTC.